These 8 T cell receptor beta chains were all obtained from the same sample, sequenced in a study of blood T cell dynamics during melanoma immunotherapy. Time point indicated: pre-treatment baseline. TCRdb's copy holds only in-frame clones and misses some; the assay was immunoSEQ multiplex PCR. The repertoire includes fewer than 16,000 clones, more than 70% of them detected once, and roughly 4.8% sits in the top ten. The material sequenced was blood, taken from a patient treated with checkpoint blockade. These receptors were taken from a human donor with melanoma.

CDR3 in amino acids: CASSTSDRFAGELFF. DNA for the CDR3: TGTGCCAGTAGTACTTCGGACAGGTTTGCCGGGGAGCTGTTTTTT. The V gene is TRBV19, the J gene TRBJ2-2; 7 nucleotides align to TRBD1. V was clipped by 4 bases and J by 6 bases; unmatched bases: 8. The CDR3 contains 15 residues. CDR1 and CDR2 (germline): LNHDA, SQIVND (reference sequence). Based on the CDR3 plus reference TRBV19 and TRBJ2-2, the full variable domain is DGGITQSPKYLFRKEGQNVTLSCEQNLNHDAMYWYRQDPGQGLRLIYYSQIVNDFQKGDIAEGYSVSREKKESFPLTVTSAQKNPTAFYLCASSTSDRFAGELFFGEGSRLTVL.

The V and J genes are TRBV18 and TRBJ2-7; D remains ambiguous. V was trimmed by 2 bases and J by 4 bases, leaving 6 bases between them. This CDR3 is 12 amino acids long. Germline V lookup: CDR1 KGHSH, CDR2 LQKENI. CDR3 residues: CASSPSPYEQYF. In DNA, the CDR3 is TGTGCCAGCTCACCATCACCTTACGAGCAGTACTTC.

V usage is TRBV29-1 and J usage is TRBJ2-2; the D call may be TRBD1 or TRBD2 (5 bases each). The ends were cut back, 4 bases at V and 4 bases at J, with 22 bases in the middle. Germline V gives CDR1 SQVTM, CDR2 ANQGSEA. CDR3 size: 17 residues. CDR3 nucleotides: TGCAGCGTTGGCTACGGGACGAGATCTAGTTCCACCGGGGAGCTGTTTTTT. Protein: CSVGYGTRSSSTGELFF.

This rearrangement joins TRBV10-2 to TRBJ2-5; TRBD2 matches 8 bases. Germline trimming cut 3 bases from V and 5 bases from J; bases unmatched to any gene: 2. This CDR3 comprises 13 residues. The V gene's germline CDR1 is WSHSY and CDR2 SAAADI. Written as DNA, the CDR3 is TGCGCCAGCAGTGATAGCGGGGTTGAGACCCAGTACTTC. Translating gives CASSDSGVETQYF.

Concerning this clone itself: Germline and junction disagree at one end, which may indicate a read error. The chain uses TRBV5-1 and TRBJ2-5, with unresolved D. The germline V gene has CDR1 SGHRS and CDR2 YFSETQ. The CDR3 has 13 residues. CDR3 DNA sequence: TGCGTCAGCAGCTTGTCGTGGAAAGAGACCCAGTACTTC. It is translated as CVSSLSWKETQYF. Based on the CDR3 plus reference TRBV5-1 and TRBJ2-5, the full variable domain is KAGVTQTPRYLIKTRGQQVTLSCSPISGHRSVSWYQQTPGQGLQFLFEYFSETQRNKGNFPGRFSGRQFSNSRSEMNVSTLELGDSALYLCVSSLSWKETQYFGPGTRLLVL.

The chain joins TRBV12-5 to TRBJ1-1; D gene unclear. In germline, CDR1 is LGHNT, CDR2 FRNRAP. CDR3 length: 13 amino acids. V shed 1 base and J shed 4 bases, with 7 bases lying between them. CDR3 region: CASGLGSGTEAFF. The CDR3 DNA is TGTGCTAGTGGTTTGGGGTCGGGCACTGAAGCTTTCTTT.

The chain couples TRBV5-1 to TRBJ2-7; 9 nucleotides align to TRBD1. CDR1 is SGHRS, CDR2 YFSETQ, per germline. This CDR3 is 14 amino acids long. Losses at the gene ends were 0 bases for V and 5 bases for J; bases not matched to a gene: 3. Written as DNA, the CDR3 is TGCGCCAGCAGCTTGGTGGGACAGGGACACGAGCAGTACTTC. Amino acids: CASSLVGQGHEQYF.

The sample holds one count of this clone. CDR3 in DNA: TGTGCCACCAGCCTTAAACCCCAGACTGAAGCTTTCTTT. Its translation: CATSLKPQTEAFF. This sequence joins TRBV15 and TRBJ1-1; D remains ambiguous. Germline V gene sequence: CDR1 LNHNV, CDR2 YYDKDF (reference sequence). CDR3 length: 13 residues. The V gene lost 5 bases and the J gene lost 5 bases, with 12 bases spanning the gap.